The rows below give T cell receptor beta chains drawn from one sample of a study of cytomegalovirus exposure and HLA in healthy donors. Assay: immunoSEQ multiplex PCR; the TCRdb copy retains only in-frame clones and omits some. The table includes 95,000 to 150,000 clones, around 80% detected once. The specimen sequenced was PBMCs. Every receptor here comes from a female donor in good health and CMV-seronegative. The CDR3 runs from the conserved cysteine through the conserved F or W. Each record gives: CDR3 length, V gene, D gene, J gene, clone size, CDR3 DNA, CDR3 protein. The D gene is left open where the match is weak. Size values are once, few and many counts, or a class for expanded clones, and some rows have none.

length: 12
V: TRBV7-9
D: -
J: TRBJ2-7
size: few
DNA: TGTGCCAGCAGCTTAGTAGTTGACGAGCAGTACTTC
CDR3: CASSLVVDEQYF

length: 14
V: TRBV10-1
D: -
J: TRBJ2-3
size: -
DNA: TGCGCCAGCAGTGAGACTAAACTCACAGATACGCAGTATTTT
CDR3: CASSETKLTDTQYF

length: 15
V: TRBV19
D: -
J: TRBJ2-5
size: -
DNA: TGTGCCAGTAGCCTGGCGGAGCAGGGTCGGAAGACCCAGTACTTC
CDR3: CASSLAEQGRKTQYF

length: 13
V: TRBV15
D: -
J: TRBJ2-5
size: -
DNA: TGTGCCACCGGGGTCCGGGGGCAAGAGACCCAGTACTTC
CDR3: CATGVRGQETQYF

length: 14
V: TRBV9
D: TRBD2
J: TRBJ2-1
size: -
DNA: TGTGCCAGCAGCGGACAAGTGGCGGGGGGCTCGCAGTTCTTC
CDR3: CASSGQVAGGSQFF

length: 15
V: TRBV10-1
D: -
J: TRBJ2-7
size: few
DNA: TGCGCCAGCAGTGAGTCATCTACGGGTGAATACGAGCAGTACTTC
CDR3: CASSESSTGEYEQYF

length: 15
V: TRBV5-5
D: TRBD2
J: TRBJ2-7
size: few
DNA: TGTGCCAGCAGCAGACTAGCAACGGGGGGGTCCGAGCAGTACTTC
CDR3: CASSRLATGGSEQYF

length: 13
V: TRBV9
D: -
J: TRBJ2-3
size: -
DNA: TGTGCCAGCAGCGAGGCCCCTAGAGATACGCAGTATTTT
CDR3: CASSEAPRDTQYF

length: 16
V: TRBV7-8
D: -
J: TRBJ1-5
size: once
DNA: TGTGCCAGCAGCGGCCGCGGGGGTATGGGCAATCAGCCCCAGCATTTT
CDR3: CASSGRGGMGNQPQHF

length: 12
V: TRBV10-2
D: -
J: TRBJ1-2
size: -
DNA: TGCGCCAGCAGCAAAAAGCTATATGGCTACACCTTC
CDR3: CASSKKLYGYTF

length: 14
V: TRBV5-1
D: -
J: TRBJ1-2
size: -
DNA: TGCGCCAGCAGCTTGGGGGGCGGCGACTATGGCTACACCTTC
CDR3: CASSLGGGDYGYTF

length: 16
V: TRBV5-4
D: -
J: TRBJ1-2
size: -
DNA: TGTGCCAGCAGCTTGGCCCCTGCGGGGCAGGGCTATGGCTACACCTTC
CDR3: CASSLAPAGQGYGYTF

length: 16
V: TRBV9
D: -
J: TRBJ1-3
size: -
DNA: TGTGCCAGCAGCGTAGGGGAGGATTCCTCTGGAAACACCATATATTTT
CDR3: CASSVGEDSSGNTIYF

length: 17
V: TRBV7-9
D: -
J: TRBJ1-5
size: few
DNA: TGTGCCAGCAGCCCGGGAGGAGGGTTGTATAGCAATCAGCCCCAGCATTTT
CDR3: CASSPGGGLYSNQPQHF

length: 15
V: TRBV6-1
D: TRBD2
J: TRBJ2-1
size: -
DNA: TGTGCCAGCAGGATTAGCGGGAGCGGGTACAATGAGCAGTTCTTC
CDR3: CASRISGSGYNEQFF

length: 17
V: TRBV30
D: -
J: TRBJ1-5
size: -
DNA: TGTGCCTGGAGTGTACGGGACCGGGGGTATAGCAATCAGCCCCAGCATTTT
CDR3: CAWSVRDRGYSNQPQHF

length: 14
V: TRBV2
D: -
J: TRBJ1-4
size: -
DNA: TGTGCCAGCAGTCGGACAGCAACTAATGAAAAACTGTTTTTT
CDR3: CASSRTATNEKLFF

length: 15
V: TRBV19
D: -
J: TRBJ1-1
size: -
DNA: TGTGCCAGTAGGAATACAGGGACCCCTCTTACTGAAGCTTTCTTT
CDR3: CASRNTGTPLTEAFF

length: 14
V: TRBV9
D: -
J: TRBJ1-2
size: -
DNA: TGTGCCAGCAGCTCTCGACAGGTCCCCGAGGGCTACACCTTC
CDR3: CASSSRQVPEGYTF

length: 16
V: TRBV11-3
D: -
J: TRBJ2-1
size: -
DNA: TGTGCCAGCAGCTCAGTGGGGGCGGGCTCCTACAATGAGCAGTTCTTC
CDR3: CASSSVGAGSYNEQFF

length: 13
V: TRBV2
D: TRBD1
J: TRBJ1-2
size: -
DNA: TGTGCCGGAAGACAGGGGACAAACTATGGCTACACCTTC
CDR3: CAGRQGTNYGYTF

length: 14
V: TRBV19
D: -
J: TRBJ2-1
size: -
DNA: TGTGCCAGTAAGGCGGAGGGGAATTACAATGAGCAGTTCTTC
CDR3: CASKAEGNYNEQFF

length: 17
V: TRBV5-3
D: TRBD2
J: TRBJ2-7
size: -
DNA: TGTGCCAGAAGCTTGGCAACCAGGACTAGCGGACCCTACGAGCAGTACTTC
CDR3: CARSLATRTSGPYEQYF

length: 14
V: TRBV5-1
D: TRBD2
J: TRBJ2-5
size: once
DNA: TGCGCCAGCAGCTTGTTGGGTAGCGGGGGTGAGCAGTACTTC
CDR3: CASSLLGSGGEQYF

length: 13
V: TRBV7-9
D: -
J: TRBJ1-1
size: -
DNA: TGTGCCAGCAGCTTTGGGACACAAACTGAAGCTTTCTTT
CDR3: CASSFGTQTEAFF

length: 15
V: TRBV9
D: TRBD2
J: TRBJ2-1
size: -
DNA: TGTGCCAGCAGCGCCTTTGCGGGGGTATACAATGAGCAGTTCTTC
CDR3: CASSAFAGVYNEQFF

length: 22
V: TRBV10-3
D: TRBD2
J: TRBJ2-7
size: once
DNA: TGTGCCATCCGGAAGGAGCCACCGGGTAGCGGGAGTAGGTTGGCATTACTCTACGAGCAGTACTTC
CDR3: CAIRKEPPGSGSRLALLYEQYF

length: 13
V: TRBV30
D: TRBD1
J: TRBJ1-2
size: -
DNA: TGTGCCTGGGACAGGGGGCGTAGCTATGGCTACACCTTC
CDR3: CAWDRGRSYGYTF

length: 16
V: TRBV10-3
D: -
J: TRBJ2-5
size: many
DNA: TGTGCCATCAGTGAGTCTGGTTCCGGGTACCAAGAGACCCAGTACTTC
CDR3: CAISESGSGYQETQYF

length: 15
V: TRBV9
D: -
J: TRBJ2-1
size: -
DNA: TGTGCCAGCAGCGTAGGTAGCGGACCCTACAATGAGCAGTTCTTC
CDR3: CASSVGSGPYNEQFF

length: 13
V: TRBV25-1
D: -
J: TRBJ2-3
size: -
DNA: TGTGCCAGCAGTGTCGGACACTCGGGTACGCAGTATTTT
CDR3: CASSVGHSGTQYF

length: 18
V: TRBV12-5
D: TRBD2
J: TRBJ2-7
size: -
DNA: TGTGCTAGTGGTTTGCCATCCTCGGGACTAGCGGGGACGGGTGAGCAGTACTTC
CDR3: CASGLPSSGLAGTGEQYF

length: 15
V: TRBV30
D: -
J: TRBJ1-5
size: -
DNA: TGTGCCTGGAAATCCGGGATCAATAGCAATCAGCCCCAGCATTTT
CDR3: CAWKSGINSNQPQHF

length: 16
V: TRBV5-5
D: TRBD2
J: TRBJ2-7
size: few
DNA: TGTGCCAGCAGCTTGCTCCTAGCGGGAGGCTCCTACGAGCAGTACTTC
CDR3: CASSLLLAGGSYEQYF

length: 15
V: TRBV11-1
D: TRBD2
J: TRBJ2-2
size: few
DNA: TGTGCCAGCAGGCTAGCGGGGAGGAACACCGGGGAGCTGTTTTTT
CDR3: CASRLAGRNTGELFF

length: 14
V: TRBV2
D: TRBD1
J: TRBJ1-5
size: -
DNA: TGTGCCAGCAGTGTGGGGACAGGGGGCCAGCCCCAGCATTTT
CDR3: CASSVGTGGQPQHF

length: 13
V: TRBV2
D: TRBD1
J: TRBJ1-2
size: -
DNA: TGTGCCAGCAGTGACGACAGGGAATATGGCTACACCTTC
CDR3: CASSDDREYGYTF

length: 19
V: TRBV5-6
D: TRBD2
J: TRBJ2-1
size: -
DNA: TGTGCCAGCAGCTCGCCCCGGTGGGGTCCAGCGGGAGATTTCGGTGAGCAGTTCTTC
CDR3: CASSSPRWGPAGDFGEQFF

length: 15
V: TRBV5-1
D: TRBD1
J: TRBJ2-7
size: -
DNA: TGCGCCAGCAGCGTGGACAGGGGAAGCTCCTACGAGCAGTACTTC
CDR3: CASSVDRGSSYEQYF

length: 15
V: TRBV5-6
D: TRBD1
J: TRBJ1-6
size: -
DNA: TGTGCCAGCAGCTTGGGCCCGGGACAGTTTTCACCCCTCCACTTT
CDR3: CASSLGPGQFSPLHF

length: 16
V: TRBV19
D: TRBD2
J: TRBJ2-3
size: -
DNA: TGTGCCAGTAGTCTCCGGGCTAGCGGGAGAAGTGATACGCAGTATTTT
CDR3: CASSLRASGRSDTQYF

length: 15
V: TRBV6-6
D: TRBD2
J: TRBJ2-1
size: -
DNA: TGTGCCAGCGCTGTAAGCGGGAGTTCCTACAATGAGCAGTTCTTC
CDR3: CASAVSGSSYNEQFF

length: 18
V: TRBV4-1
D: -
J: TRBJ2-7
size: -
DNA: TGCGCCAGCAGCCTCCGGGTTTTCACACACCTACAAACAGGCGAGCAGTACTTC
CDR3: CASSLRVFTHLQTGEQYF

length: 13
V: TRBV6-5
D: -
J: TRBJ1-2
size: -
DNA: TGTGCCAGCAGTTACCTCGACAGGATCGACTACACCTTC
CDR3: CASSYLDRIDYTF